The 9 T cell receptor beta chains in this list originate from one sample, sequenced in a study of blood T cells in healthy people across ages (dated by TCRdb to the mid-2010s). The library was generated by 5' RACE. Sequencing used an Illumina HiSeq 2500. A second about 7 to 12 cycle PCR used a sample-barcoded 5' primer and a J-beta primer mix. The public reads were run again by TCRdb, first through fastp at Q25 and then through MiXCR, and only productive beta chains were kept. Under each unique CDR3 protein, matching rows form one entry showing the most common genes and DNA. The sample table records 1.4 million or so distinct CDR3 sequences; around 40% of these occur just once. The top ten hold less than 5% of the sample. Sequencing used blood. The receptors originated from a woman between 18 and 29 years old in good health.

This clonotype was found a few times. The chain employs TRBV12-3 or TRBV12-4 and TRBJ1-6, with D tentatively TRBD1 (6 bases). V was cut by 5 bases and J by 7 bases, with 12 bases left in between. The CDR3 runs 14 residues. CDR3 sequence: CASSHRVINSPLHF. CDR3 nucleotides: TGTGCCAGCAGTCACAGGGTGATAAATTCACCCCTCCACTTT.

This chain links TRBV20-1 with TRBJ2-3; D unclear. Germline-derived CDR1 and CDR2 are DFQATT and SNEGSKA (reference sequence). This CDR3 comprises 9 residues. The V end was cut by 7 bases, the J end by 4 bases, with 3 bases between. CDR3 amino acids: CSVPDTQYF. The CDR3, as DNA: TGCAGTGTTCCAGATACGCAGTATTTT.

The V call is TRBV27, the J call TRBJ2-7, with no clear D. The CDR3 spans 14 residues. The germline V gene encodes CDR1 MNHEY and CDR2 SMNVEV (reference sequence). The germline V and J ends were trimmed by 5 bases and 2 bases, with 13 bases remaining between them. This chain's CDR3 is CASSVATTTYEQYF. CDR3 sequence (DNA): TGTGCCAGCAGTGTCGCTACTACTACCTACGAGCAGTACTTC.

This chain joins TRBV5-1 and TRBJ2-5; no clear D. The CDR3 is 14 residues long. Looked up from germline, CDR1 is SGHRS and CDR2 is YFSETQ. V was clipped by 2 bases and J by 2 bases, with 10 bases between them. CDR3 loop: CASSLTHHQETQYF. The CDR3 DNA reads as TGCGCCAGCAGCTTAACACACCATCAAGAGACCCAGTACTTC.

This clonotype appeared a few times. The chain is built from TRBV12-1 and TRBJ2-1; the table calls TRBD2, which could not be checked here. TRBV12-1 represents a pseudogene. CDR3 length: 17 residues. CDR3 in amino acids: CASSISSGTCDGDEQFF. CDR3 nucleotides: TGTGCCAGCAGCATCTCTAGCGGGACCTGTGATGGGGATGAGCAGTTCTTC.

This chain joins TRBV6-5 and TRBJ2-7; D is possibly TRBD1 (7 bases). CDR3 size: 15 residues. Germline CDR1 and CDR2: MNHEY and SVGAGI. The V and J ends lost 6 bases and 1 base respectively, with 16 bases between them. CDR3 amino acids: CASSPAGGRSYEQYF. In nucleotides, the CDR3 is TGTGCCAGCAGCCCCGCAGGGGGGCGTTCCTACGAGCAGTACTTC.

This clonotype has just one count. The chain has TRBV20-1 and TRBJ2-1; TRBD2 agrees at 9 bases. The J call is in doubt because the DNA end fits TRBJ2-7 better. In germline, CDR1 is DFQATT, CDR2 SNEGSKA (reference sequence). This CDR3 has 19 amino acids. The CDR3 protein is CSAREAFGGGASSYNEQYF. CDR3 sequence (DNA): TGCAGTGCTAGAGAAGCTTTTGGCGGGGGGGCTAGCTCCTACAATGAGCAGTACTTC.

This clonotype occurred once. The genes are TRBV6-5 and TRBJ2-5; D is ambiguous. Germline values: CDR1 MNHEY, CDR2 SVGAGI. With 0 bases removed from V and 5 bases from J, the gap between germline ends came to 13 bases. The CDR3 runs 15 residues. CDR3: CASSYSPWVGETQYF. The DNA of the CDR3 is TGTGCCAGCAGTTACTCTCCTTGGGTCGGGGAGACCCAGTACTTC.

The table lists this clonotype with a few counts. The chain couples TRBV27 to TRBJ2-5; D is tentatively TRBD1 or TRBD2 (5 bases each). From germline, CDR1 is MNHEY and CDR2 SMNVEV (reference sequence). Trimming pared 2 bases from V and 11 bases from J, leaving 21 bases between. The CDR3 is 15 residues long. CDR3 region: CASSLRPDTRWGQYF. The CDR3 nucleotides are TGTGCCAGCAGTTTAAGGCCCGACACCCGGTGGGGGCAGTACTTC.